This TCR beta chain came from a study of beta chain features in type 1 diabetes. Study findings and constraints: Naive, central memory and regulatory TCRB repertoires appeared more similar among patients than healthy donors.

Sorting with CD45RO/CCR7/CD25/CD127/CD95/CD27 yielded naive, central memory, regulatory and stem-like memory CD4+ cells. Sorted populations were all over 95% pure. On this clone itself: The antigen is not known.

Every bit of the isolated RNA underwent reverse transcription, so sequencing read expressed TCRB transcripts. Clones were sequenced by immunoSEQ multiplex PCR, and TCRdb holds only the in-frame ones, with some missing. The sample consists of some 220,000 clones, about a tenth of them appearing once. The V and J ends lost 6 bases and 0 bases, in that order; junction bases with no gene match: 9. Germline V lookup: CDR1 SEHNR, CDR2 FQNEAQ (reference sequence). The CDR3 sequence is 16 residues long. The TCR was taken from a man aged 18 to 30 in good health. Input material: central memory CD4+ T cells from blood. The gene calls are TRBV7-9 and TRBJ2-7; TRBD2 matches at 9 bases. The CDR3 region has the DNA TGTGCCAGCAGACCTAGCGGGGCCTCACCCTCCTACGAGCAGTACTTC. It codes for CASRPSGASPSYEQYF.